This T cell receptor (beta chain) was sequenced in a study of PD-1 blockade in classical Hodgkin lymphoma. Study outcomes and limitations: Diversity in CD4+ TCRs, unlike that measured in CD8+ TCRs, had risen significantly by C4D1. Complete responders showed a baseline diversity that resembled the diversity of newly diagnosed patients. When nivolumab was started under 1 year after ASCT, patients were excluded.

A note on this clone: What it binds is not known.

Every patient was affected by relapse after autologous stem cell transplantation, while exposure to brentuximab vedotin was not uniform. Complete response, partial response or progressive disease was recorded as best response. The assay was immunoSEQ multiplex PCR, and TCRdb's table has in-frame clones only and misses some. The table records tens of thousands of clones, roughly 70% of them present only once. Germline V gives CDR1 MDHEN, CDR2 SYDVKM. This CDR3 is 12 amino acids long. The V and J ends lost 6 bases and 7 bases respectively, with 12 bases between them. The TCR comes from a human donor with classical Hodgkin lymphoma. The sample was peripheral blood mononuclear cells (PBMCs), taken at baseline. V gene TRBV28 combines with J gene TRBJ1-2; no clear D gene. CDR3: CASSLLMGGYTF. As DNA, the CDR3 is TGTGCCAGCAGCCTTCTTATGGGTGGCTACACCTTC.